This record concerns one TCR beta chain sequence. What it recognizes is unknown. This entry comes from a study of CD8+ T cells in alopecia areata. Study conclusions and caveats: Possibly because of HLA-related factors, TCR sharing was less clear across patients than in mice. Scalp samples also contribute reads from the resident alphabeta T cells found in normal skin. Lesional scalp displayed greater clonality than normal scalp, most notably in alopecia totalis/universalis.

RNA, once extracted, was reverse transcribed into cDNA for use as the sequencing template. Generated by immunoSEQ multiplex PCR, the TCRdb table keeps only in-frame clones and is missing some. The table has 150,000 to 200,000 clones, 55% seen once; the top ten hold less than 5%. Sorting separated CD4+ and CD8+ T cells out of PBMCs. Germline values: CDR1 SEHNR, CDR2 FQNEAQ (reference sequence). The ends lost 0 bases at V and 4 bases at J; junction bases unmatched: 2. The CDR3 is 15 residues long. The genes are TRBV7-9 and TRBJ1-5, with 8 bases aligning to TRBD1. Sequences were obtained from CD4+ T cells sorted from blood. The sequence was collected from a human donor in good health. The CDR3 reads CASSLAGTGNQPQHF. CDR3 nucleotides: TGTGCCAGCAGCTTAGCGGGGACAGGTAATCAGCCCCAGCATTTT.